Each of the 32 T cell receptor beta chains below was sequenced from the same sample in a study of CD8+ T cells in alopecia areata. cDNA prepared by RNA extraction and subsequent reverse transcription served as the template for sequencing. Measured with immunoSEQ multiplex PCR; TCRdb has only the in-frame clones, and not every one. There are 150,000 to 200,000 clones in the sample; 45% to 60% occur only once, and 4.8% lies in the top ten. The specimen sequenced was CD4+ T cells sorted from blood. The receptors here all came from a human donor in good health.

The CDR3 loop reads CAWSGQGGDYGYTF. The CDR3 nucleotides are TGTGCCTGGAGTGGCCAGGGGGGGGATTATGGCTACACCTTC. The rearrangement joins TRBV30 to TRBJ1-2; 7 bases are shared with TRBD1. With V trimmed by 1 base and J by 5 bases, 7 bases remained unmatched. The CDR3 sequence is 14 residues long. The V gene's germline CDR1 is GTSNPN and CDR2 SVGIG (reference sequence). Full variable domain (remainder filled in from reference TRBV30 and TRBJ1-2): SQTIHQWPATLVQPVGSPLSLECTVEGTSNPNLYWYRQAAGRGLQLLFYSVGIGQISSEVPQNLSASRPQDRQFILSSKKLLLSDSGFYLCAWSGQGGDYGYTFGSGTRLTVV.

This clone was seen a handful of times. The V gene is TRBV6-5, the J gene TRBJ2-1; 10 nucleotides agree with TRBD2. Unmatched junction bases numbered 9, after V lost 4 bases and J lost 9 bases. The germline V gene has CDR1 MNHEY and CDR2 SVGAGI. This CDR3 is 15 amino acids long. For the CDR3, the DNA is TGTGCCAGCAGTTCCCTGGCTAGCGGGAGTTCTGAGCAGTTCTTC. It translates to CASSSLASGSSEQFF.

This clone was detected only a few times. J is TRBJ2-1 and V is TRBV29-1; D is possibly TRBD1 (5 bases). This CDR3 contains 11 residues. Germline V gene sequence: CDR1 SQVTM, CDR2 ANQGSEA. Trimming removed 6 bases from V and 4 bases from J, with 7 bases in between. The CDR3 DNA sequence: TGCAGCGTATCAGGGTACAATGAGCAGTTCTTC. Its translation is CSVSGYNEQFF.

This clone was detected only once. V is TRBV18 and J is TRBJ1-1; D is undetermined. The CDR3 contains 12 residues. The V end was cut by 4 bases, the J end by 7 bases, with 10 bases between. Germline loops: CDR1 KGHSH, CDR2 LQKENI. The CDR3 nucleotides read TGTGCCAGCTCACTTGGGCTCGTTGAAGCTTTCTTT. Amino acid sequence: CASSLGLVEAFF.

The chain joins TRBV29-1 to TRBJ2-3; no clear D. The CDR3 consists of 12 residues. Germline V lookup: CDR1 SQVTM, CDR2 ANQGSEA. V dropped 0 bases and J dropped 2 bases, with 3 bases sitting between them. Written as DNA, the CDR3 is TGCAGCGTTGAAGAGAACACAGATACGCAGTATTTT. It encodes CSVEENTDTQYF.

The CDR3 here is CAISEEAYGYTF. CDR3 DNA sequence: TGTGCCATCAGTGAAGAGGCCTATGGCTACACCTTC. The chain is built from TRBV10-3 and TRBJ1-2, with unresolved D. Per the germline V gene, CDR1 is ENHRY and CDR2 is SYGVKD. This CDR3 region has 12 residues. V lost 3 bases and J 4 bases, leaving 6 bases between the germline ends.

This clone was seen only a few times. The chain has TRBV7-3 and TRBJ2-2; TRBD2 matches 7 bases. Germline V lookup: CDR1 SGHTA, CDR2 FQGTGA. The CDR3 length is 17 residues. The junction had 15 bases not matched to a gene; V was cut back by 6 bases and J by 5 bases. DNA for the CDR3: TGTGCCAGCAGATCGGGGCCTAGCGGCCGGGGGACCGGGGAGCTGTTTTTT. Translating gives CASRSGPSGRGTGELFF.

The CDR3 DNA is TGCGCCAGCAGTCCGGGACATTTCTCCTACGAGCAGTACTTC. Translated, it gives CASSPGHFSYEQYF. The chain carries TRBV5-1 and TRBJ2-7; D perhaps matches TRBD1 (6 bases). Trimming stripped 5 bases from V and 0 bases from J, with 12 bases between. The CDR3 has 14 residues. Germline V gives CDR1 SGHRS, CDR2 YFSETQ.

The chain uses TRBV30 and TRBJ1-4, with 9 bases that match TRBD1. CDR1 is GTSNPN and CDR2 is SVGIG in the germline V gene (reference sequence). The CDR3 length is 14 residues. V lost 3 bases, J lost 7 bases, and 6 bases stayed unmatched. CDR3 region: CAWSGGTGLEKLFF. The CDR3 nucleotides read TGTGCCTGGAGCGGCGGGACAGGGCTTGAAAAACTGTTTTTT. The full variable domain, rest sourced from reference TRBV30 and TRBJ1-4, is SQTIHQWPATLVQPVGSPLSLECTVEGTSNPNLYWYRQAAGRGLQLLFYSVGIGQISSEVPQNLSASRPQDRQFILSSKKLLLSDSGFYLCAWSGGTGLEKLFFGSGTQLSVL.

The chain combines TRBV30 with TRBJ2-3, with 7 nucleotides matching TRBD2. This CDR3 spans 14 amino acids. Unmatched junction bases numbered 9, after V lost 1 base and J lost 8 bases. Germline CDR1 reads GTSNPN; CDR2 reads SVGIG (reference sequence). This CDR3 is CAWSGGGRFGTQYF. In DNA, the CDR3 is TGTGCCTGGAGTGGCGGCGGGAGATTCGGTACGCAGTATTTT.

V is TRBV15 and J is TRBJ1-5; maybe TRBD1 (5 bases). Trimming cost V 2 bases and J 4 bases, with 18 bases left between them. Germline V gene sequence: CDR1 LNHNV, CDR2 YYDKDF (reference sequence). The CDR3 covers 17 residues. The chain's CDR3 is CATSRKIAGVGNQPQHF. DNA of the CDR3: TGTGCCACCAGCAGAAAAATCGCGGGGGTAGGGAATCAGCCCCAGCATTTT.

The chain carries TRBV2 and TRBJ2-5; D might be TRBD1 (5 bases). This CDR3 is built from 14 residues. The germline CDR1 and CDR2 sequences are SNHLY and FYNNEI. With 10 bases removed from V and 2 bases from J, the gap between germline ends came to 17 bases. In DNA, the CDR3 is TGTGCCACCCAGGCAGGGCGCGCACAAGAGACCCAGTACTTC. Translated, it gives CATQAGRAQETQYF. The entire variable domain, with the rest obtained from reference TRBV2 and TRBJ2-5, is as follows: EPEVTQTPSHQVTQMGQEVILRCVPISNHLYFYWYRQILGQKVEFLVSFYNNEISEKSEIFDDQFSVERPDGSNFTLKIRSTKLEDSAMYFCATQAGRAQETQYFGPGTRLLVL.

The V gene is TRBV28, the J gene TRBJ1-2, with 7 bases aligning to TRBD1. The CDR3 length is 11 residues. Germline CDR1 reads MDHEN; CDR2 reads SYDVKM. Unmatched junction bases numbered 1, after V lost 4 bases and J lost 8 bases. The CDR3 nucleotides read TGTGCCAGCAGTTCGGACAGGGGCTACACCTTC. Translating gives CASSSDRGYTF.

The chain links TRBV5-1 to TRBJ2-6, with D possibly matching TRBD2 (7 bases). From germline, CDR1 is SGHRS and CDR2 YFSETQ. Trimming removed 3 bases at V and 2 bases at J, with 18 bases between. The CDR3 spans 18 residues. The CDR3 DNA follows: TGCGCCAGCAGCTCAGAGGGGGGGCGCCAACCTGGGGCCAACGTCCTGACTTTC. This translates into CASSSEGGRQPGANVLTF.

The chain joins TRBV5-1 to TRBJ2-7; 11 bases map to TRBD2. V was clipped by 3 bases and J by 5 bases; unmatched bases: 7. The CDR3 has 15 amino acids. CDR1 and CDR2 (germline): SGHRS, YFSETQ. In nucleotides, the CDR3 is TGCGCCAGCAGCTCTACTAGCGGGAGAAGTCACGAGCAGTACTTC. This sequence encodes CASSSTSGRSHEQYF.

This clone has a count of ten or more. V gene TRBV2 combines with J gene TRBJ1-5; D remains unclear. The germline CDR1 and CDR2 sequences are SNHLY and FYNNEI. Trimming removed 4 bases from V and 5 bases from J, with 3 bases in between. The CDR3 loop spans 11 amino acids. CDR3 in amino acids: CASSVDQPQHF. The CDR3 DNA reads as TGTGCCAGCAGTGTGGATCAGCCCCAGCATTTT. The entire variable domain, with the rest obtained from reference TRBV2 and TRBJ1-5, is as follows: EPEVTQTPSHQVTQMGQEVILRCVPISNHLYFYWYRQILGQKVEFLVSFYNNEISEKSEIFDDQFSVERPDGSNFTLKIRSTKLEDSAMYFCASSVDQPQHFGDGTRLSIL.

This clone has more than one count but fewer than ten. This sequence joins TRBV30 and TRBJ2-7, with D possibly TRBD2 on 6 matching bases. The CDR3 extends over 14 amino acids. Germline V gene lookup returns CDR1 GTSNPN and CDR2 SVGIG (reference sequence). The ends were cut back, 0 bases at V and 3 bases at J, with 12 bases in the middle. The CDR3 DNA follows: TGTGCCTGGAGTGTCGGTAGCGGACGCTACGAGCAGTACTTC. It translates to CAWSVGSGRYEQYF.

This clone occurred once. This chain joins TRBV19 and TRBJ1-5; 8 nucleotides agree with TRBD1. CDR3 length equals 14 residues. The ends lost 8 bases at V and 2 bases at J; junction bases unmatched: 5. Germline V gene sequence: CDR1 LNHDA, CDR2 SQIVND (reference sequence). In DNA form, the CDR3 reads TGTGCCAGTCGGTGGGGACAGGGCAATCAGCCCCAGCATTTT. It codes for CASRWGQGNQPQHF.

This rearrangement joins TRBV30 to TRBJ1-3, with D perhaps matching TRBD1 (5 bases). Germline lookup yields CDR1 GTSNPN and CDR2 SVGIG (reference sequence). V gave up 6 bases and J gave up 2 bases, with 11 bases separating them. The CDR3 has 13 residues. CDR3 loop: CACVGLAGNTIYF. CDR3 nucleotides: TGTGCCTGCGTGGGACTGGCTGGAAACACCATATATTTT. The variable domain in full, completed from reference TRBV30 and TRBJ1-3, reads SQTIHQWPATLVQPVGSPLSLECTVEGTSNPNLYWYRQAAGRGLQLLFYSVGIGQISSEVPQNLSASRPQDRQFILSSKKLLLSDSGFYLCACVGLAGNTIYFGEGSWLTVV.

The J gene is TRBJ2-1, the V gene TRBV29-1; D remains unclear. The length of the CDR3 is 12 residues. The germline V gene has CDR1 SQVTM and CDR2 ANQGSEA. Trimming removed 6 bases at V and 6 bases at J, with 12 bases between. CDR3: CSVLEGSNEQFF. The CDR3, as DNA: TGCAGCGTATTAGAAGGCTCCAATGAGCAGTTCTTC.

CDR3 nucleotide sequence: TGTGCCGTGAAAGCGGGGACCTACGAGCAGTACTTC. This codes for CAVKAGTYEQYF. The chain has TRBV30 and TRBJ2-7, with 7 bases fitting TRBD2. This CDR3 contains 12 residues. Germline V CDR1 and CDR2: GTSNPN, SVGIG (reference sequence). J lost 2 bases, V lost 8 bases, and 6 bases had no gene match.

This clone came up once. The J gene is TRBJ2-7, the V gene TRBV27, with 8 positions matching TRBD1. V shed 5 bases and J 1 base; nucleotides not matched to a gene: 7. Germline V lookup: CDR1 MNHEY, CDR2 SMNVEV (reference sequence). This CDR3 region has 15 residues. CDR3 in amino acids: CASSRSGQESYEQYF. The CDR3 coding sequence is TGTGCCAGCAGTCGATCGGGACAGGAGTCCTACGAGCAGTACTTC.

This sequence joins TRBV9 and TRBJ1-1; D gene unclear. Germline loops: CDR1 SGDLS, CDR2 YYNGEE. This CDR3 has 14 residues. Trimming removed 3 bases from V and 4 bases from J, with 13 bases in between. Here the CDR3 reads CASSGVSGGTEAFF. CDR3 nucleotides: TGTGCCAGCAGCGGCGTCTCAGGTGGCACTGAAGCTTTCTTT.

In this sample, this clone turned up many times. The chain has TRBV29-1 and TRBJ2-7, with TRBD2 matching over 10 bases. CDR3 size: 14 residues. Germline V gene lookup returns CDR1 SQVTM and CDR2 ANQGSEA. V lost 6 bases and J lost 1; bases outside the gene matches: 6. CDR3 residues: CSVAGTSASYEQYF. In DNA form, the CDR3 reads TGCAGCGTCGCAGGGACTAGCGCTTCCTACGAGCAGTACTTC.

The rearrangement joins TRBV6-5 to TRBJ2-1; 8 bases map to TRBD1. CDR1 is MNHEY, CDR2 SVGAGI, per germline. Trimming at V came to 2 bases and at J to 15 bases, leaving 12 bases not matched to a gene. The CDR3 is 14 residues long. CDR3 loop: CASSYPMPGQALFF. The CDR3, as DNA: TGTGCCAGCAGTTACCCAATGCCGGGACAGGCGTTGTTCTTC.

This chain links TRBV7-3 with TRBJ2-5; D is perhaps TRBD1 (5 bases). Germline-derived CDR1 and CDR2 are SGHTA and FQGTGA. Trimming stripped 2 bases from V and 1 base from J, with 11 bases between. The CDR3 contains 15 residues. CDR3 residues: CASSLGSTGQETQYF. In DNA form, the CDR3 reads TGTGCCAGCAGCTTAGGTTCAACAGGCCAAGAGACCCAGTACTTC.

Notes on this clone: At one boundary the junction diverges from the germline segment, which might be a read error. This rearrangement joins TRBV29-1 to TRBJ2-5; D is perhaps TRBD1 (5 bases). Germline CDR1 SQVTM, CDR2 ANQGSEA. CDR3 length equals 12 residues. CDR3 sequence reads: CSVGRGRETQHF. CDR3 DNA: TGCAGCGTTGGAAGGGGCCGAGAGACCCAGCACTTC. The full variable domain, in which reference TRBV29-1 and TRBJ2-5 provide the parts outside the CDR3, is SAVISQKPSRDICQRGTSLTIQCQVDSQVTMMFWYRQQPGQSLTLIATANQGSEATYESGFVIDKFPISRPNLTFSTLTVSNMSPEDSSIYLCSVGRGRETQHFGPGTRLLVL.

The chain uses TRBV11-2 and TRBJ2-5, with D tentatively TRBD2 (6 bases). Germline values: CDR1 SGHAT, CDR2 FQNNGV. This CDR3 region has 16 residues. Between the trimmed V and J ends, which lost 0 bases and 1 base, there was a span of 12 bases. The CDR3 here is CASSLDGLAPQETQYF. CDR3 bases: TGTGCCAGCAGCTTAGATGGGCTAGCGCCCCAAGAGACCCAGTACTTC.

The V gene is TRBV7-3, the J gene TRBJ2-3; no definite D call. This CDR3 is built from 15 residues. The ends were cut back, 8 bases at V and 2 bases at J, with 17 bases in the middle. Per the germline V gene, CDR1 is SGHTA and CDR2 is FQGTGA. The CDR3 DNA reads as TGTGCCAGCCGACTGAGAGGCGGCTACACAGATACGCAGTATTTT. Protein product: CASRLRGGYTDTQYF.

V gene TRBV5-4 combines with J gene TRBJ2-7; 8 bases line up with TRBD2. Germline V gene data show CDR1 as SGHNT and CDR2 as YYREEE (reference sequence). V dropped 3 bases and J dropped 4; count of bases not matched to a gene: 9. This CDR3 has 15 amino acids. The CDR3 sequence is CASSSQRERTYEQYF. The CDR3 DNA reads as TGTGCCAGCAGCTCCCAGCGGGAGAGGACGTACGAGCAGTACTTC.

V usage is TRBV29-1 and J usage is TRBJ1-4; no reliable D call. The V gene lost 7 bases and the J gene lost 2 bases, with 14 bases spanning the gap. The length of the CDR3 is 14 residues. Germline assignment: CDR1 SQVTM and CDR2 ANQGSEA. CDR3 coding DNA: TGCAGCGCCGCCCGGACGGATACTAATGAAAAACTGTTTTTT. Its protein is CSAARTDTNEKLFF.

This sequence joins TRBV4-1 and TRBJ2-3; D is uncertain. There are 13 residues in the CDR3. Germline-derived CDR1 and CDR2 are MGHRA and YSYEKL. Trimming took 4 bases from V and 0 from J, leaving 5 bases between them. For the CDR3, the DNA is TGCGCCAGCAGCCCAACTAGCACAGATACGCAGTATTTT. It encodes CASSPTSTDTQYF.